A single sample is the source of the 10 T cell receptor beta chains below, sequenced in a study of blood T cell repertoires in COVID-19. Generated by immunoSEQ multiplex PCR, the TCRdb table keeps only in-frame clones and is missing some. This sample has about 180,000 clones, with about 88% found just once. The sample was PBMCs or T cells enriched from blood (not recorded which). These receptors all come from a young woman who had recovered from COVID-19.

This chain joins TRBV7-9 and TRBJ1-2; 7 nucleotides agree with TRBD1. Trimming at V came to 5 bases and at J to 2 bases, leaving 2 bases not matched to a gene. The germline CDR1 and CDR2 sequences are SEHNR and FQNEAQ (reference sequence). This CDR3 spans 13 amino acids. CDR3 in DNA: TGTGCCAGCAGCGGGGGACAGAACTATGGCTACACCTTC. Translating gives CASSGGQNYGYTF.

V and J are TRBV2 and TRBJ2-1; the match to TRBD2 covers 10 bases. Unmatched junction bases numbered 14, after V lost 2 bases and J lost 7 bases. CDR1 and CDR2 from the germline V gene are SNHLY and FYNNEI. The CDR3 extends over 18 amino acids. The CDR3 here is CASSENARLAGVENEQFF. CDR3 in DNA: TGTGCCAGCAGTGAAAACGCGCGGCTAGCGGGAGTAGAAAATGAGCAGTTCTTC. The entire variable domain, with the rest obtained from reference TRBV2 and TRBJ2-1, is as follows: EPEVTQTPSHQVTQMGQEVILRCVPISNHLYFYWYRQILGQKVEFLVSFYNNEISEKSEIFDDQFSVERPDGSNFTLKIRSTKLEDSAMYFCASSENARLAGVENEQFFGPGTRLTVL.

The chain links TRBV29-1 to TRBJ2-1; D call uncertain. The CDR3 covers 13 residues. V gave up 3 bases and J gave up 3 bases, with 9 bases separating them. Per the germline V gene, CDR1 is SQVTM and CDR2 is ANQGSEA. CDR3 amino acids: CSVEVAYYNEQFF. CDR3 DNA: TGCAGCGTTGAGGTGGCTTACTACAATGAGCAGTTCTTC.

The rearrangement uses TRBV20-1 and TRBJ2-1; D is undetermined. Germline CDR1 and CDR2: DFQATT and SNEGSKA (reference sequence). This CDR3 comprises 11 residues. Written as DNA, the CDR3 is TGCATAGCCCCTTCCTACAATGAGCAGTTCTTC. This codes for CIAPSYNEQFF.

This clone has a count of ten or more. CDR3: CASHDTRASGKGYEQYF. CDR3 DNA: TGCGCCAGCCATGATACCCGGGCTAGCGGGAAGGGGTACGAGCAGTACTTC. The gene calls are TRBV5-1 and TRBJ2-7; 9 nucleotides match TRBD2. Germline CDR1 is SGHRS and CDR2 is YFSETQ. Trimming removed 7 bases from V and 4 bases from J; junction bases left unmatched: 18. The CDR3 sequence is 17 residues long.

The V call is TRBV27, the J call TRBJ1-1; 9 bases fit TRBD1. The germline V gene encodes CDR1 MNHEY and CDR2 SMNVEV (reference sequence). This CDR3 comprises 13 residues. The trim removed 6 bases at V and 3 bases at J, leaving 2 bases unmatched. Here the CDR3 DNA reads TGTGCCAGCAGGGGACAGGGTTACACTGAAGCTTTCTTT. It encodes CASRGQGYTEAFF.

As DNA, the CDR3 is TGTGCCAGCAGCCTTTCTTTTAGCGGGGGTTTCTACGAGCAGTACTTC. It specifies CASSLSFSGGFYEQYF. The chain uses TRBV7-2 and TRBJ2-7, with 9 positions matching TRBD2. CDR1 is SGHTA and CDR2 is FQGNSA in the germline V gene. Losses at the gene ends were 5 bases for V and 3 bases for J; bases not matched to a gene: 11. The CDR3 loop spans 16 amino acids.

The chain combines TRBV1 with TRBJ2-3; the D call of TRBD2 is as the table states it, not checked on the DNA. TRBV1 has pseudogene status. This CDR3 region has 17 residues. CDR3 bases: TGCACCAGCAGCCAAGGACGTTGCGGGGGGCAGGGGGATACGCAGTATTTT. Amino acid sequence: CTSSQGRCGGQGDTQYF.

This clone was seen a few times. The rearrangement links TRBV6-5 to TRBJ2-2; 9 bases align to TRBD2. This CDR3 is built from 15 residues. In germline, CDR1 is MNHEY, CDR2 SVGAGI. Trimming cost V 8 bases and J 3 bases; bases outside gene matches: 7. The CDR3 DNA is TGTGCCAGCCTCCTGGGGACTAGCCACACCGGGGAGCTGTTTTTT. It encodes CASLLGTSHTGELFF.

The chain couples TRBV28 to TRBJ1-5; D is uncertain. V gave up 8 bases and J gave up 0 bases, with 8 bases separating them. CDR1 is MDHEN and CDR2 is SYDVKM in the germline V gene. There are 13 residues in the CDR3. The CDR3 sequence: CASVPVSNQPQHF. DNA for the CDR3: TGTGCCAGCGTCCCGGTTAGCAATCAGCCCCAGCATTTT.